One T cell receptor (beta chain) is described in this entry. This clonotype occurred many times. Its antigen target is currently unknown. No clone much larger than this one lies a single base away; base qualities are absent. The entry originates in a study of T cell repertoires in cytomegalovirus infection (dated by TCRdb to the late 2010s). Describing the broader study: The HLA type of each donor mattered for the analysis, because public TCR beta signatures pointed to carriage of CMV infection along with the matching HLA type.

These reads were obtained on an Illumina HiSeq 1500. TCRdb reprocessing: public reads trimmed at Q25 with fastp, clones called with MiXCR, in-frame beta chains kept. Entries that share a CDR3 protein sequence are merged under the most common genes and DNA. For this sample there are some 240,000 distinct CDR3 sequences; more than 15% appear just once. The ten top clones hold 40% to 55% of the sample. The full study reports these points: The ex vivo response was dominated by HLA-C-restricted CMV-specific TCR beta clonotypes, which also provided the single most frequent clonotype in two of eight donors. In both this cohort and an independent approximately 350-donor cohort, the cumulative frequency of public TCR beta family members distinguished carriers of CMV infection plus the relevant HLA type.

The germline V gene (reference sequence) yields SGHAT for CDR1 and FQDESV for CDR2. V lost 3 bases and J lost 4 bases; the stretch between them is 15 bases long. Measured from the cysteine to the phenylalanine, the CDR3 is 15 residues long. Just CDR3 DNA is preserved here, 45 bases in frame from base 1. The sequenced sample was CD8+ T cells from PBMCs. This sequence originates from a human donor in good health (CMV status not recorded). Some clones in this sample may be carry-over from other donors' samples. Here the chain combines TRBV11-1 and TRBJ2-5; too little of a D gene remains to name it. The CDR3 reads as follows: CASSFPTGFRETQYF. The nucleotide sequence reads TGTGCCAGCAGCTTCCCGACCGGGTTTAGAGAGACCCAGTACTTC. The full variable domain, with segments outside the CDR3 supplied by the reference TRBV11-1 and TRBJ2-5 proteins, appears as EAEVAQSPRYKITEKSQAVAFWCDPISGHATLYWYRQILGQGPELLVQFQDESVVDDSQLPKDRFSAERLKGVDSTLKIQPAELGDSAMYLCASSFPTGFRETQYFGPGTRLLVL.